The 21 T cell receptor beta chains below all came from one sample that was sequenced in a study of blood T cell repertoires in COVID-19. The data were produced by immunoSEQ multiplex PCR, yet TCRdb's version contains in-frame clones alone and is incomplete. The data show 180,000 or so clones, around 85% seen once. Sequences were obtained from peripheral blood. Source of these receptors: a man aged 60 to 69 with acute or convalescent COVID-19.

This clone was counted once. The chain joins TRBV24-1 to TRBJ2-5; D is ambiguous. V lost 7 bases and J lost 0, with 5 bases in between. CDR1 and CDR2 from the germline V gene are KGHDR and SFDVKD. The CDR3 has 12 amino acids. CDR3 bases: TGTGCCACCAGCGGTGACCAAGAGACCCAGTACTTC. It codes for CATSGDQETQYF.

CDR3 sequence reads: CASSLVAGFHEQYF. CDR3 in DNA: TGTGCCAGCAGCTTAGTAGCAGGGTTCCACGAGCAGTACTTC. The chain recombines TRBV11-2 with TRBJ2-7, with a weak D call TRBD1 (5 bases). The V end lost 1 base, the J end lost 5 bases, and 12 bases lay between the germline ends. The germline V gene has CDR1 SGHAT and CDR2 FQNNGV. The CDR3 is made up of 14 amino acids.

The V and J genes are TRBV29-1 and TRBJ1-4, with D possibly TRBD1 on 5 matching bases. Germline V gene sequence: CDR1 SQVTM, CDR2 ANQGSEA. V gave up 7 bases and J gave up 6 bases, with 12 bases separating them. The CDR3 covers 12 residues. CDR3 nucleotides: TGCAGCGGCAGGGTCGACGATGAAAAACTGTTTTTT. Its translation is CSGRVDDEKLFF.

The V and J genes are TRBV5-1 and TRBJ1-4, with D unclear. CDR3 length: 15 amino acids. Trimming took 0 bases from V and 3 from J, leaving 9 bases between them. Germline CDR1 is SGHRS and CDR2 is YFSETQ. The CDR3 DNA reads as TGCGCCAGCAGCTTGGGGTCAGGCCCTAATGAAAAACTGTTTTTT. Protein sequence: CASSLGSGPNEKLFF.

V gene TRBV7-2 combines with J gene TRBJ1-4; weak D call: TRBD1 (6 bases). The CDR3 extends over 15 amino acids. CDR1 is SGHTA and CDR2 is FQGNSA in the germline V gene. V was shortened by 2 bases and J by 5 bases, with 12 bases between the two germline ends. The CDR3 DNA is TGTGCCAGCAGCTTACCACAGGGACGGAATGAAAAACTGTTTTTT. This codes for CASSLPQGRNEKLFF.

This clone has only one observation. The V and J genes are TRBV27 and TRBJ2-1; 9 bases are shared with TRBD2. V lost 6 bases, J lost 5 bases, and 5 bases stayed unmatched. The germline gives CDR1 MNHEY, CDR2 SMNVEV (reference sequence). The CDR3 totals 14 residues. CDR3 in amino acids: CASRRLAADNEQFF. The CDR3 DNA reads TGTGCCAGCAGGCGACTAGCGGCGGACAATGAGCAGTTCTTC.

This rearrangement joins TRBV30 to TRBJ1-5; D is perhaps TRBD1 (5 bases). Trimming pared 3 bases from V and 6 bases from J, leaving 12 bases between. CDR1 and CDR2 (germline): GTSNPN, SVGIG (reference sequence). The CDR3 contains 13 residues. The CDR3 here is CAWSGQGRQPQHF. Written as DNA, the CDR3 is TGTGCCTGGAGCGGGCAGGGTCGTCAGCCCCAGCATTTT.

The V gene is TRBV28, the J gene TRBJ1-4, with no clear D. The germline V and J ends were trimmed by 10 bases and 7 bases, with 10 bases remaining between them. The length of the CDR3 is 11 residues. The germline V gene encodes CDR1 MDHEN and CDR2 SYDVKM. The CDR3 DNA sequence: TGTGCCACGGGGTATCTTGAAAAACTGTTTTTT. It translates to CATGYLEKLFF.

The chain employs TRBV3-1 (or the pseudogene TRBV3-2) and TRBJ2-4; a weak D match, TRBD2 (6 bases). There are 16 residues in the CDR3. Trimming took 2 bases from V and 6 from J, leaving 17 bases between them. Germline values: CDR1 LGHDT, CDR2 YNNKEL (reference sequence). The CDR3 reads CASSQRLYGSGNIQYF. DNA of the CDR3: TGTGCCAGCAGCCAAAGGCTATACGGGAGCGGAAACATTCAGTACTTC.

The chain combines TRBV19 with TRBJ1-3, with D tentatively TRBD1 (6 bases). Germline V gives CDR1 LNHDA, CDR2 SQIVND (reference sequence). The CDR3 sequence is 15 residues long. The V end lost 9 bases, the J end lost 0 bases, and 15 bases lay between the germline ends. CDR3 in amino acids: CASRDRTYSGNTIYF. DNA of the CDR3: TGTGCCAGCCGAGACAGGACGTACTCTGGAAACACCATATATTTT.

This clone showed up just once. CDR3 region: CASNRQGDQPQHF. CDR3 DNA: TGTGCCAGCAACCGACAGGGCGATCAGCCCCAGCATTTT. The gene calls are TRBV6-5 and TRBJ1-5; 7 bases match TRBD1. The CDR3 loop spans 13 amino acids. Germline V CDR1 and CDR2: MNHEY, SVGAGI. The junction had 5 bases not matched to a gene; V was cut back by 7 bases and J by 5 bases.

Only one count was recorded for this clone. CDR3 protein: CASSFDREGQYF. The CDR3, as DNA: TGTGCCAGCTCATTCGACAGGGAAGGGCAGTACTTC. V usage is TRBV18 and J usage is TRBJ2-7; TRBD1 agrees at 7 bases. Trimming took 5 bases from V and 9 from J; bases not matched to a gene: 7. Germline V gene sequence: CDR1 KGHSH, CDR2 LQKENI. The CDR3 covers 12 residues.

The chain combines TRBV2 with TRBJ2-2, with 13 nucleotides matching TRBD2. Germline assignment: CDR1 SNHLY and CDR2 FYNNEI. Unmatched junction bases numbered 12, after V lost 8 bases and J lost 3 bases. The CDR3 loop spans 18 amino acids. CDR3 DNA sequence: TGTGCCAGCGGGATACTAGCGGGAGGGCCGGGGGACACCGGGGAGCTGTTTTTT. Translation: CASGILAGGPGDTGELFF.

The chain employs TRBV12-5 and TRBJ1-1, with TRBD1 matching 7 bases. Germline CDR1 is LGHNT and CDR2 is FRNRAP. The CDR3 consists of 12 residues. The trim removed 4 bases at V and 11 bases at J, leaving 7 bases unmatched. The DNA of the CDR3 is TGTGCTAGTGGTTCAACAGGGGCCGGGGCTTTCTTT. Its translation is CASGSTGAGAFF.

CDR3 region: CASSPGLAGAGETQYF. The CDR3 DNA is TGTGCCAGCTCACCGGGACTAGCGGGAGCAGGAGAGACCCAGTACTTC. The chain employs TRBV18 and TRBJ2-5; TRBD2 matches 14 bases. CDR3 length: 16 amino acids. The V and J ends lost 3 bases and 4 bases, in that order; junction bases with no gene match: 4. Germline V gene data show CDR1 as KGHSH and CDR2 as LQKENI. Complete variable domain (other parts from reference TRBV18 and TRBJ2-5): NAGVMQNPRHLVRRRGQEARLRCSPMKGHSHVYWYRQLPEEGLKFMVYLQKENIIDESGMPKERFSAEFPKEGPSILRIQQVVRGDSAAYFCASSPGLAGAGETQYFGPGTRLLVL.

This rearrangement joins TRBV2 to TRBJ2-2, with TRBD2 matching over 12 bases. The CDR3 consists of 15 residues. The V segment lost 6 bases and the J segment 6 bases; nucleotides outside the gene matches: 5. Germline CDR1 SNHLY, CDR2 FYNNEI. CDR3 protein: CASRHGLAGSGELFF. CDR3 bases: TGTGCCAGCAGGCACGGACTAGCGGGATCCGGGGAGCTGTTTTTT.

The count of this clone is one. This chain links TRBV5-1 with TRBJ1-4, with D perhaps TRBD1 (5 bases). Germline V gene lookup returns CDR1 SGHRS and CDR2 YFSETQ. The CDR3 is 15 residues long. Trimming took 1 base from V and 5 from J, leaving 12 bases between them. DNA of the CDR3: TGCGCCAGCAGCTTGAGGAACCCAGGGAATGAAAAACTGTTTTTT. As protein: CASSLRNPGNEKLFF.

The CDR3 sequence: CASRAGSGSLYEQYF. Written as DNA, the CDR3 is TGTGCCAGCAGGGCGGGTAGCGGGAGTCTCTACGAGCAGTACTTC. The chain recombines TRBV5-4 with TRBJ2-7; the match to TRBD2 covers 9 bases. Trimming took 5 bases from V and 3 from J; bases not matched to a gene: 9. CDR1 is SGHNT, CDR2 YYREEE, per germline (reference sequence). This CDR3 spans 15 amino acids.

The J gene is TRBJ2-4, the V gene TRBV5-5; 11 nucleotides match TRBD2. V gave up 4 bases and J gave up 5 bases; unmatched junction bases: 5. The length of the CDR3 is 15 residues. Germline CDR1 and CDR2: SGHKS and YYEKEE (reference sequence). DNA of the CDR3: TGTGCCAGCAGCCAAGGGACTAGCGGTCAAAACATTCAGTACTTC. Translated: CASSQGTSGQNIQYF. Filled out from reference TRBV5-5 and TRBJ2-4, the complete variable domain reads DAGVTQSPTHLIKTRGQQVTLRCSPISGHKSVSWYQQVLGQGPQFIFQYYEKEERGRGNFPDRFSARQFPNYSSELNVNALLLGDSALYLCASSQGTSGQNIQYFGAGTRLSVL.

This clone was counted once. This chain uses TRBV5-1 with TRBJ2-1; D unresolved. The CDR3 covers 13 residues. Trimming left V 1 base short and J 9 bases short, with 11 bases between. In germline, CDR1 is SGHRS, CDR2 YFSETQ. CDR3 loop: CASSLSVRGEQFF. As DNA, the CDR3 is TGCGCCAGCAGCTTGTCGGTGCGCGGTGAGCAGTTCTTC.

J is TRBJ1-3 and V is TRBV30; D remains ambiguous. CDR3 length: 12 residues. Trimming stripped 5 bases from V and 4 bases from J, with 9 bases between. CDR1 GTSNPN and CDR2 SVGIG come from the germline V gene (reference sequence). CDR3 sequence (DNA): TGTGCCTGGGGTTCGTCCGGAAACACCATATATTTT. It translates to CAWGSSGNTIYF.